This TCR beta chain was identified in a study of blood T cell repertoires in COVID-19. Two negative PCRs, clearance, or symptom resolution were required of recovered Cohort 3 donors. Germline V gene sequence: CDR1 SGHVS, CDR2 FQNEAQ. The trim removed 3 bases at V and 6 bases at J, leaving 7 bases unmatched. The CDR3 totals 14 residues. Here immunoSEQ multiplex PCR was the method, and the copy in TCRdb shows in-frame clones only, minus some. The sample holds under 300,000 clones, more than 75% seen once. The chain is built from TRBV7-8 and TRBJ2-7, with TRBD1 matching 8 bases. The source material was PBMCs or T cells enriched from blood (not recorded which). This TCR came from a woman aged 50 to 60 who had recovered from COVID-19. The CDR3 loop is CASSFGQGSAEQYF. The CDR3, as DNA: TGTGCCAGCAGCTTCGGACAGGGATCAGCCGAGCAGTACTTC.